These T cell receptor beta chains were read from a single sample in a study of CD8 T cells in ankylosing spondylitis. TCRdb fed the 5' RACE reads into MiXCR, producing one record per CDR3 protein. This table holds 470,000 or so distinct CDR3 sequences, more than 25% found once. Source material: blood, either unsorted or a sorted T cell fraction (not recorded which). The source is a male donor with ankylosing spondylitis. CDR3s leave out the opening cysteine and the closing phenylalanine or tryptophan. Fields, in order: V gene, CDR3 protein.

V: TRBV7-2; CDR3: ASSLDPGPGANVLT
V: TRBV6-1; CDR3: ASSARHGYT
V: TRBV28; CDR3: ASSNRLAGGGDTQY
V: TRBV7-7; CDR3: ASSLGKGSQETQY
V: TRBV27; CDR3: ASGKGSNQPQH
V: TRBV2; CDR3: ASSAAEGPWGYT
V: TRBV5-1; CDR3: ASSLRESSYNEQF
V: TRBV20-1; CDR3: SASAFQIQGPSTDTQY
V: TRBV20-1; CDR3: SARERIEETQY
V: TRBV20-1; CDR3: SAMEGTNTGELF
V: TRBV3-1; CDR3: ASSSGTSRQETQY
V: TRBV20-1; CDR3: SASPNTGELF
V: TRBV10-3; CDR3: AIATVEGGGYT
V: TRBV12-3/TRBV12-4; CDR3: ASSLVGTTGELF
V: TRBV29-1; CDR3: SVWDRSDYGYT
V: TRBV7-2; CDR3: ASSLVREGYT
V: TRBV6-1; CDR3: ASSELRFITSGANVLT
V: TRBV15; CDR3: ATSRGQGGGGELF